A selection of T cell receptor beta chains follows, all from one sample in a study of cytomegalovirus exposure and HLA in healthy donors. Profiling relied on immunoSEQ multiplex PCR, and the TCRdb table lists in-frame clones only, not all of them. The table has around 140,000 clones, approximately 8.9% seen once. Sequenced: PBMCs. These receptors all stem from a middle-aged woman in good health and CMV-seropositive. Both conserved end residues are part of each CDR3. Each record gives: D gene, V gene, J gene, clone size, CDR3 DNA, CDR3 protein. A D gene is named only where the DNA matches it firmly. Only some rows state a clone size, as once, few, many or a class for expanded clones.

TRBD1	TRBV6-5	TRBJ1-2	few	TGTGCCAGCAGTTACGACAGGGCGAGCTATGGCTACACCTTC	CASSYDRASYGYTF
-	TRBV7-5	TRBJ1-1	-	TGTGTCAGAAGTCCGCGGGGGACAAGCCAAATGAACACTGAAGCTTTCTTT	CVRSPRGTSQMNTEAFF
-	TRBV6-5	TRBJ1-2	few	TGTGCCAGCAGTTACTTTGCGAACTATGGCTACACCTTC	CASSYFANYGYTF
-	TRBV2	TRBJ2-3	-	TGTGCCAGCAAACACGACTCCAGCGGGGATACGCAGTATTTT	CASKHDSSGDTQYF
-	TRBV5-8	TRBJ1-2	-	TGTGCCAGCAGCGGGAGCCGAGGCTATGGCTACACCTTC	CASSGSRGYGYTF
-	TRBV7-9	TRBJ2-1	-	TGTGCCAGCAGCCCGGCAGGGTGGAATGAGCAGTTCTTC	CASSPAGWNEQFF
TRBD1	TRBV5-6	TRBJ2-5	few	TGTGCCAGCAGCCCAGGGACAGGGGGAGAGACCCAGTACTTC	CASSPGTGGETQYF
-	TRBV5-1	TRBJ1-1	-	TGCGCCAGCAGCTATGCAGGGAACACTGAAGCTTTCTTT	CASSYAGNTEAFF
-	TRBV6-4	TRBJ2-5	-	TGTGCCAGCAGTGACTTGGACACGAAACGGGAGACCCAGTACTTC	CASSDLDTKRETQYF
TRBD1	TRBV4-1	TRBJ2-3	-	TGCGCCAGCAGCCAAGACAAGGACAGGGAGGTTTTCACAGATACGCAGTATTTT	CASSQDKDREVFTDTQYF
TRBD2	TRBV6-5	TRBJ2-1	-	TGTGCCAGCAGTACGGGACTAGCGGAATTCAATGAGCAGTTCTTC	CASSTGLAEFNEQFF
-	TRBV11-3	TRBJ2-7	-	TGTGCCAGCAGCTTCCAAGGGGGCGAGCAGTACTTC	CASSFQGGEQYF
TRBD1	TRBV5-1	TRBJ1-2	few	TGCGCCAGCAGCTCCACAGGGGGCGAAGTCTATGGCTACACCTTC	CASSSTGGEVYGYTF
-	TRBV7-9	TRBJ1-4	few	TGTGCCAGCAGCCGATTTACAGGGTTTAATGAAAAACTGTTTTTT	CASSRFTGFNEKLFF
TRBD1	TRBV9	TRBJ2-5	-	TGTGCCAGCAGCGTAGCGACAGGGGGAGAGACCCAGTACTTC	CASSVATGGETQYF
TRBD2	TRBV7-8	TRBJ2-3	-	TGTGCCAGCAGCTTACGTAGCGGGGGCACAGATACGCAGTATTTT	CASSLRSGGTDTQYF
-	TRBV6-1	TRBJ1-5	few	TGTGCCAGCAGTGAAGACAGCGGACCCTATCAGCCCCAGCATTTT	CASSEDSGPYQPQHF
-	TRBV5-1	TRBJ2-3	few	TGCGCCAGCAGCTTGGGGACAGAAACAGATACGCAGTATTTT	CASSLGTETDTQYF
-	TRBV27	TRBJ1-5	-	TGTGCCAGCAGTTTAGTCTCATATTCCGGGCCCCAGCATTTT	CASSLVSYSGPQHF
-	TRBV5-1	TRBJ2-5	few	TGCGCCAGCAGTAGGTTCGGGGAGACCCAGTACTTC	CASSRFGETQYF
TRBD2	TRBV11-2	TRBJ2-1	-	TGTGCCAGCAGCTTACCGACTAGCGGGGGGGCAAGGGAGCAGTTCTTC	CASSLPTSGGAREQFF
TRBD2	TRBV18	TRBJ2-1	-	TGTGCCAGCTCACCAAGGCAAACTAGCGGGGGCGCCGACAATGAGCAGTTCTTC	CASSPRQTSGGADNEQFF
-	TRBV27	TRBJ1-2	few	TGTGCCAGCAGATCCCCGGGGAAAAGCGATGGCTACACCTTC	CASRSPGKSDGYTF
TRBD1	TRBV9	TRBJ1-2	few	TGTGCCAGCAGCGTAGTAAAGGGGACAGGGGGCTATGGCTACACCTTC	CASSVVKGTGGYGYTF
-	TRBV7-2	TRBJ2-3	-	TGTGCCAGCAGCTTAATGGTCGAGACAAATACGCAGTATTTT	CASSLMVETNTQYF
-	TRBV6-6	TRBJ1-5	-	TGTGCCAGCAGCTCAGGGTATTTAGAGCCCCAGCATTTT	CASSSGYLEPQHF
TRBD2	TRBV7-6	TRBJ2-7	-	TGTGCCAGCAGCTTGGAGACTAGCGGGGGGTACGAGCAGTACTTC	CASSLETSGGYEQYF